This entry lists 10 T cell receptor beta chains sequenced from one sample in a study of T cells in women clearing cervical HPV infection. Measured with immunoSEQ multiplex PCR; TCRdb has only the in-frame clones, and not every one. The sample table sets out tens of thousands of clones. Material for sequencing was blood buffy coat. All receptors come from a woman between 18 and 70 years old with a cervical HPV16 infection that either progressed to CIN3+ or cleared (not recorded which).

The CDR3 protein is CSASSETGLSGANVLFF. Incomplete CDR3 DNA: TGCAGTGCTAGCTCGGAGACAGGCCTATCTGGGGCCAACGTA. The chain couples TRBV20-1 to TRBJ1-4, with a weak D call TRBD1 (6 bases). Read data end 3 residues before the CDR3 end; the end is taken from the germline J gene. The germline V gene encodes CDR1 DFQATT and CDR2 SNEGSKA (reference sequence). The CDR3 has 17 amino acids.

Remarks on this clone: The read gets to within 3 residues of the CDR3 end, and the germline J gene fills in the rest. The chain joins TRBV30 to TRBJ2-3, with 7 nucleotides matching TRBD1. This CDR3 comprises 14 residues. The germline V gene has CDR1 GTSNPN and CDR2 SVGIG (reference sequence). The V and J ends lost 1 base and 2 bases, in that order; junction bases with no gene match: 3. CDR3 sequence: CAWSDRGLTDTQYF. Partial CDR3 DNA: TGTGCCTGGAGTGATAGGGGGCTCACAGATACG.

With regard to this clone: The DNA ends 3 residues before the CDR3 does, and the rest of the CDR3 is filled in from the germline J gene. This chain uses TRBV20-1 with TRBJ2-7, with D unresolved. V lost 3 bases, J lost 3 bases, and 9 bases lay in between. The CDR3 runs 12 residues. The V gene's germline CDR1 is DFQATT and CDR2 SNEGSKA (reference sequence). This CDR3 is CSASELYYEQYF. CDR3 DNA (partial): TGCAGTGCTAGCGAGCTTTACTACGAG.

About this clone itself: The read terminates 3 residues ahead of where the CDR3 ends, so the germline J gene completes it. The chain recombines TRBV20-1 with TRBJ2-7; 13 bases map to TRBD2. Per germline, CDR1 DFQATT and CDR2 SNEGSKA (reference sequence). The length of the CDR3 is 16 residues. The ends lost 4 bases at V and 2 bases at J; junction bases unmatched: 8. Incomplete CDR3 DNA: TGCAGTGCTAAAAGGAGGGGACTAGCGGGGACCTACGAG. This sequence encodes CSAKRRGLAGTYE. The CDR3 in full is CSAKRRGLAGTYEQYF.

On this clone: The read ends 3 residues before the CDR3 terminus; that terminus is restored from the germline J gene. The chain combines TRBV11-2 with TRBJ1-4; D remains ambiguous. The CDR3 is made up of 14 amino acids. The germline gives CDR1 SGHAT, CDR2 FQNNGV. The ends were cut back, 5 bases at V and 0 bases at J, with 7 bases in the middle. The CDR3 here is CASSIQATNEKLFF. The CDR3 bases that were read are TGTGCCAGCAGCATACAAGCAACTAATGAAAAA.

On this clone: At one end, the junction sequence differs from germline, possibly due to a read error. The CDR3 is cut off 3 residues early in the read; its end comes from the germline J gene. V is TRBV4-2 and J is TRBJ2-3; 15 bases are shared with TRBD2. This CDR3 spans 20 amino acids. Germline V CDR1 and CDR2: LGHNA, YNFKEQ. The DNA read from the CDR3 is TGTTCCAGCAGCCCCACCAGGGGACTAGCGGGAGGCCGAGGCACAGATACG. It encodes CSSSPTRGLAGGRGTDT. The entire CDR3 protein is CSSSPTRGLAGGRGTDTQYF.

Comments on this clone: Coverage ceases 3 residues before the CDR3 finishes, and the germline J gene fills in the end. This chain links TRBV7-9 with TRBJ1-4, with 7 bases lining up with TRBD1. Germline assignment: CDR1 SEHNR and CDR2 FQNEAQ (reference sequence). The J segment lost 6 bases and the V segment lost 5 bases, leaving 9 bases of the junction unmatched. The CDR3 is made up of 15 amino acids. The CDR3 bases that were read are TGTGCCAGCAGCCCCGGGACAGACGTTTATGAAAAA. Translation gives CASSPGTDVYEK. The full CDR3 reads CASSPGTDVYEKLFF.

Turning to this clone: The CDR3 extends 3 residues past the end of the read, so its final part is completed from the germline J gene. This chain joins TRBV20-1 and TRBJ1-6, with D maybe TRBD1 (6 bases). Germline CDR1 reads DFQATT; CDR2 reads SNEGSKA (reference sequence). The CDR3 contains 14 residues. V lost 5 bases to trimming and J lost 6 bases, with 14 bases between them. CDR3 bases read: TGCAGTGCTGAACAGGGAGGACGTAATTCACCC. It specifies CSAEQGGRNSP. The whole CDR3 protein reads CSAEQGGRNSPLHF.

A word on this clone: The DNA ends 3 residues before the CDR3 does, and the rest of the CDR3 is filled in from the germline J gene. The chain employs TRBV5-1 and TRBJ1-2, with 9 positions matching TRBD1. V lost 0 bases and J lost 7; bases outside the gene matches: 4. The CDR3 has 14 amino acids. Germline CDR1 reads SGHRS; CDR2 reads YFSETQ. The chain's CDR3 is CASSLGTGESGYTF. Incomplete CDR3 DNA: TGCGCCAGCAGCTTGGGGACAGGGGAGAGTGGC.

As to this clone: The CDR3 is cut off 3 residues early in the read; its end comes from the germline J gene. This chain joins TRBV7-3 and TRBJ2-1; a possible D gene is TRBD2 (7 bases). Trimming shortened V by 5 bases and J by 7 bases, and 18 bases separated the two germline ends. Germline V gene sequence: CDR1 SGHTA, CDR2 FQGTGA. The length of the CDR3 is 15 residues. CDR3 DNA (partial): TGTGCCAGCAGCCCCATCGTGGGGGGGCGGAATGAG. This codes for CASSPIVGGRNE. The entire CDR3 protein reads CASSPIVGGRNEQFF.